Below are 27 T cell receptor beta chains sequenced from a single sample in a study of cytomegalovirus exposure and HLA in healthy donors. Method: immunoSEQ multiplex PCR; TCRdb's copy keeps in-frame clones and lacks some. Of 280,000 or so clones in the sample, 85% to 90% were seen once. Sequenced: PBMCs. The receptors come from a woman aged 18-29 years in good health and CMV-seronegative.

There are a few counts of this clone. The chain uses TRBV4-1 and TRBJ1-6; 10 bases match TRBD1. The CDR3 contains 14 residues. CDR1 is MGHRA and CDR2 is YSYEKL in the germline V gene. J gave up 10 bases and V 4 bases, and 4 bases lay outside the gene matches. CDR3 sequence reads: CASSRGTGVSPLHF. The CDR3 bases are TGCGCCAGCAGCCGGGGGACAGGGGTCTCACCCCTCCACTTT.

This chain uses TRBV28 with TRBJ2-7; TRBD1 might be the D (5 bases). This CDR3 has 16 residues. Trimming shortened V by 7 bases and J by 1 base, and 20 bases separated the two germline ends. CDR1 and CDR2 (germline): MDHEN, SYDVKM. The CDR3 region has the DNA TGTGCCAGCACCTCCCCCCGGCCAGGGATATCCTACGAGCAGTACTTC. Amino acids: CASTSPRPGISYEQYF.

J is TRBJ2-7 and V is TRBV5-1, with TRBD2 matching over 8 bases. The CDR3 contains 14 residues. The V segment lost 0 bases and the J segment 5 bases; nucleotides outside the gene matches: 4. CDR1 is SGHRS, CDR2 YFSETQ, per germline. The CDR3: CASSLEGLDDEQYF. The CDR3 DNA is TGCGCCAGCAGCTTGGAGGGACTAGACGACGAGCAGTACTTC.

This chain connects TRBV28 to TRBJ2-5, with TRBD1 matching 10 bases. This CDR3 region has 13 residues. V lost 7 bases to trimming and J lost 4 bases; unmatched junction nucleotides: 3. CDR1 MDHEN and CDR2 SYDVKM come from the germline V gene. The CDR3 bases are TGTGCCAGCAAGACAGGGGGCGCAGAGACCCAGTACTTC. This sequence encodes CASKTGGAETQYF.

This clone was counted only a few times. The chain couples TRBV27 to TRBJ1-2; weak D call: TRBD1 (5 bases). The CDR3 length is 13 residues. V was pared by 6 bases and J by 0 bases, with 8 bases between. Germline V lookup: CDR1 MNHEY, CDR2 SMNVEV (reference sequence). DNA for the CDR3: TGTGCCAGCAGCCGACAGCCTAACTATGGCTACACCTTC. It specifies CASSRQPNYGYTF.

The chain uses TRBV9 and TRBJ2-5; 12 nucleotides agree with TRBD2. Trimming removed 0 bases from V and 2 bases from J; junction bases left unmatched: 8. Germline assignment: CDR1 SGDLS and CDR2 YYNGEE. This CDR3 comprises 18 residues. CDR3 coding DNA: TGTGCCAGCAGCGTAGGTCCTAGCGGGAGGGCCCTACAAGAGACCCAGTACTTC. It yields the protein CASSVGPSGRALQETQYF.

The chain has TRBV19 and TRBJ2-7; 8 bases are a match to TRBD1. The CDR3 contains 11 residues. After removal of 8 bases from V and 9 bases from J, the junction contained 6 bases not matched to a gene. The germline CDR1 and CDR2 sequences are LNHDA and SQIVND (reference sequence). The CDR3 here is CASPGGVGQYF. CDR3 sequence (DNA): TGTGCCAGTCCAGGGGGCGTCGGGCAGTACTTC.

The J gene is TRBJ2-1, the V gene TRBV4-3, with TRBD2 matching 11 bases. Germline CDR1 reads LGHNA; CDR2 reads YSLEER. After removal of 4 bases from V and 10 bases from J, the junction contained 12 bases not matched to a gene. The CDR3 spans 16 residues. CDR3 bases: TGCGCCAGCAGCCTTTCCCCACTAGCGGGAGATGGAGAGCAGTTCTTC. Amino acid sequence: CASSLSPLAGDGEQFF.

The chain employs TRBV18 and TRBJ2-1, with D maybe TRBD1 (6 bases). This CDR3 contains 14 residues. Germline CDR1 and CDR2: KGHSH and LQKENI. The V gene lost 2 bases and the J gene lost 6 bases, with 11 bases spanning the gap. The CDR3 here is CASSPATGSNEQFF. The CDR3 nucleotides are TGTGCCAGCTCACCAGCAACAGGGAGCAATGAGCAGTTCTTC.

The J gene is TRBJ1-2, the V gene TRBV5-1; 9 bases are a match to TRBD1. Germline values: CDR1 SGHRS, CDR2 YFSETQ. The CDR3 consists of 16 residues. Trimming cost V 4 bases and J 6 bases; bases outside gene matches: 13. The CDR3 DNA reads TGCGCCAGCAGCCATACCCAACAGGGGGCTTACGATGGCTACACCTTC. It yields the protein CASSHTQQGAYDGYTF. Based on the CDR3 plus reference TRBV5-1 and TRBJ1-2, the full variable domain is KAGVTQTPRYLIKTRGQQVTLSCSPISGHRSVSWYQQTPGQGLQFLFEYFSETQRNKGNFPGRFSGRQFSNSRSEMNVSTLELGDSALYLCASSHTQQGAYDGYTFGSGTRLTVV.

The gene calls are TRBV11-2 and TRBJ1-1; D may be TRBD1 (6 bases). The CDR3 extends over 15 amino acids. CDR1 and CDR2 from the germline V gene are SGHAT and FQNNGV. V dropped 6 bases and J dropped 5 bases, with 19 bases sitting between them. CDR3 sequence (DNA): TGTGCCAGCAGTTCAAACCCAGGGGCGAGAACTGAAGCTTTCTTT. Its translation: CASSSNPGARTEAFF.

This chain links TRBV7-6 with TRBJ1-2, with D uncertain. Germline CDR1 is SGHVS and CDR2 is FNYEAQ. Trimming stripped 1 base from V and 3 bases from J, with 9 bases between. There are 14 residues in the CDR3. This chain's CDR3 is CASSLEVGDYGYTF. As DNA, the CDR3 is TGTGCCAGCAGCTTAGAGGTGGGCGACTATGGCTACACCTTC. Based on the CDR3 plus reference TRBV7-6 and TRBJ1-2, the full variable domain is GAGVSQSPRYKVTKRGQDVALRCDPISGHVSLYWYRQALGQGPEFLTYFNYEAQQDKSGLPNDRFSAERPEGSISTLTIQRTEQRDSAMYRCASSLEVGDYGYTFGSGTRLTVV.

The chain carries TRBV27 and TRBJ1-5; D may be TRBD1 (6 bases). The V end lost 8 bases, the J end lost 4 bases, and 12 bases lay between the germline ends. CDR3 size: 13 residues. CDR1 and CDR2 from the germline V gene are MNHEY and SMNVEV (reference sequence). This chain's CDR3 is CASAGGFNQPQHF. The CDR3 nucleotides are TGTGCCAGCGCTGGGGGCTTTAATCAGCCCCAGCATTTT.

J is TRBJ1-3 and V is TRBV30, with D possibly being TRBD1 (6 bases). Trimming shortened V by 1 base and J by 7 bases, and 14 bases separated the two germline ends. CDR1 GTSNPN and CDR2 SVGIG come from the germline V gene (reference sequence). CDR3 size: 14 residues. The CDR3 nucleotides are TGTGCCTGGAGTGCAAACAGGGAAGGTAACACCATATATTTT. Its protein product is CAWSANREGNTIYF.

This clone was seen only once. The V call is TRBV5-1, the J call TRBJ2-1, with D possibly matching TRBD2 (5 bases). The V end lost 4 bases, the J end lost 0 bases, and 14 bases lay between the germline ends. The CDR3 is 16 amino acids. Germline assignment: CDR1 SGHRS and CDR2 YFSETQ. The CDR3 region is CASSTLSGSSYNEQFF. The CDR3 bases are TGCGCCAGCAGCACACTAAGCGGAAGCTCCTACAATGAGCAGTTCTTC.

This chain's CDR3 is CASSSKLAHTGELFF. The CDR3 DNA is TGTGCCAGCAGTTCAAAATTGGCCCACACCGGGGAGCTGTTTTTT. The J gene is TRBJ2-2, the V gene TRBV25-1, with no clear D. The CDR3 totals 15 residues. Germline values: CDR1 MGHDK, CDR2 SYGVNS. V was clipped by 5 bases and J by 3 bases, with 13 bases between them.

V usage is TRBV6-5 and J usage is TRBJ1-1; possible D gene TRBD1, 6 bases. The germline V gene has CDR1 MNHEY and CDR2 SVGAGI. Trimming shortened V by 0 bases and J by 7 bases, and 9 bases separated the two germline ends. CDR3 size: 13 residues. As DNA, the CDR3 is TGTGCCAGCAGTTACTCTAAGGGGGTTGAAGCTTTCTTT. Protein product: CASSYSKGVEAFF.

CDR3 loop: CASSQDVGQGNEQYF. As DNA, the CDR3 is TGCGCCAGCAGCCAAGACGTTGGACAGGGGAACGAGCAGTACTTC. This chain uses TRBV4-1 with TRBJ2-7; 9 bases match TRBD1. This CDR3 spans 15 amino acids. CDR1 is MGHRA, CDR2 YSYEKL, per germline. The V and J ends lost 0 bases and 5 bases, in that order; junction bases with no gene match: 5.

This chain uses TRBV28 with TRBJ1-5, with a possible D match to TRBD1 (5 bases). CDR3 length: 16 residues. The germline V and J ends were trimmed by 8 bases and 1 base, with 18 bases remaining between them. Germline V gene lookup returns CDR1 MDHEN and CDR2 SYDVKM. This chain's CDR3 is CASFSISQGSNQPQHF. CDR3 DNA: TGTGCCAGCTTTTCGATTAGCCAGGGCAGCAATCAGCCCCAGCATTTT.

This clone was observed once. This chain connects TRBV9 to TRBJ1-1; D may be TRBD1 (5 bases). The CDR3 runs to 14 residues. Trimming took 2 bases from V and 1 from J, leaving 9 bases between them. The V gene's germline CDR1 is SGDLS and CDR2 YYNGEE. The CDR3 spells CASSVRTTNTEAFF. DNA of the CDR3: TGTGCCAGCAGCGTTCGGACAACGAACACTGAAGCTTTCTTT.

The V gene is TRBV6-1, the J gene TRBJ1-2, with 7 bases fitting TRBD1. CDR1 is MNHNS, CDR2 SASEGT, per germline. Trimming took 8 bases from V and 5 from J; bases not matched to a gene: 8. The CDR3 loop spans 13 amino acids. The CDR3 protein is CASDPGGTYGYTF. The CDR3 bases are TGTGCCAGCGATCCAGGGGGAACTTATGGCTACACCTTC.

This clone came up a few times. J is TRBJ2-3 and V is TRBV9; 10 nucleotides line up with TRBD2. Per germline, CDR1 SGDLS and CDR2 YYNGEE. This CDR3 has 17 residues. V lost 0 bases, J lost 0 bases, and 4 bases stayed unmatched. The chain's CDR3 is CASSVEGLARSTDTQYF. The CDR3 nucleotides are TGTGCCAGCAGCGTAGAGGGACTAGCGAGGAGCACAGATACGCAGTATTTT.

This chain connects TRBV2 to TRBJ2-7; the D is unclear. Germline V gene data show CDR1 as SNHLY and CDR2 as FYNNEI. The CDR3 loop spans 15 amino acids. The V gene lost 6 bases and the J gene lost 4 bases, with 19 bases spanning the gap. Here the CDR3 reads CASSPMALQVYEQYF. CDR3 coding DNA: TGTGCCAGCAGCCCCATGGCACTCCAGGTTTACGAGCAGTACTTC.

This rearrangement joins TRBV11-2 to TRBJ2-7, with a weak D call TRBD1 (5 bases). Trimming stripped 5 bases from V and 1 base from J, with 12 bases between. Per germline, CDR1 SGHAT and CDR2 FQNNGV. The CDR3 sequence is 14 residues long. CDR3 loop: CASSKRDRSYEQYF. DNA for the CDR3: TGTGCCAGCAGCAAAAGAGACAGATCCTACGAGCAGTACTTC. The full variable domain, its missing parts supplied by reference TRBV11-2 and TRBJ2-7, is EAGVAQSPRYKIIEKRQSVAFWCNPISGHATLYWYQQILGQGPKLLIQFQNNGVVDDSQLPKDRFSAERLKGVDSTLKIQPAKLEDSAVYLCASSKRDRSYEQYFGPGTRLTVT.

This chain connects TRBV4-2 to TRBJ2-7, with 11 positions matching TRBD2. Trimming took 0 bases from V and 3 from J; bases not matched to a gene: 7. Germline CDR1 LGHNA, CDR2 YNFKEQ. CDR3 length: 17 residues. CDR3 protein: CASSQDRLAGGFYEQYF. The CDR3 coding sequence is TGTGCCAGCAGCCAAGATCGCCTAGCGGGAGGTTTCTACGAGCAGTACTTC.

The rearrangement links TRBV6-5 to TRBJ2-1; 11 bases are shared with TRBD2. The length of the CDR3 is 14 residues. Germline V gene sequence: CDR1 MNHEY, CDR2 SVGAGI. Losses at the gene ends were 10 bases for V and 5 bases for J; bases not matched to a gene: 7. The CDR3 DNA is TGTGCCATTGCCCGACTAGCGGGGAACAATGAGCAGTTCTTC. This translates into CAIARLAGNNEQFF.

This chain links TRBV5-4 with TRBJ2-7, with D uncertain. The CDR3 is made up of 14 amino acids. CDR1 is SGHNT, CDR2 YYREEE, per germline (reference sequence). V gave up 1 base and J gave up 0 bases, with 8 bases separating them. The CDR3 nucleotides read TGTGCCAGCAGCTTGCCCAACTTCTCCTACGAGCAGTACTTC. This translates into CASSLPNFSYEQYF. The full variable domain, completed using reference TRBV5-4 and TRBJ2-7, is ETGVTQSPTHLIKTRGQQVTLRCSSQSGHNTVSWYQQALGQGPQFIFQYYREEENGRGNFPPRFSGLQFPNYSSELNVNALELDDSALYLCASSLPNFSYEQYFGPGTRLTVT.